The 8 T cell receptor beta chains reported below all come from one sample, sequenced in a study of PD-1 blockade in classical Hodgkin lymphoma. Time point defined: cycle 4 day 1 (C4D1), after more than five weeks of nivolumab. Each patient experienced a relapse that followed autologous stem cell transplantation, and brentuximab vedotin exposure varied. The assay was immunoSEQ multiplex PCR, and TCRdb's table has in-frame clones only and misses some. Here the sample spans about 46,000 clones, approximately 72% being singletons. The sequencing used peripheral blood mononuclear cells (PBMCs), collected before the fourth cycle of nivolumab. Receptors originate from a human donor with classical Hodgkin lymphoma.

The V call is TRBV15, the J call TRBJ2-2; weak D call: TRBD1 (6 bases). Trimming pared 1 base from V and 7 bases from J, leaving 16 bases between. Germline loops: CDR1 LNHNV, CDR2 YYDKDF (reference sequence). The CDR3 loop spans 16 amino acids. CDR3 in amino acids: CATSRGTGKVIGELFF. In nucleotides, the CDR3 is TGTGCCACCAGCAGAGGAACAGGGAAAGTCATCGGGGAGCTGTTTTTT.

The J gene is TRBJ2-7, the V gene TRBV2, with 13 nucleotides matching TRBD2. The CDR3 spans 15 residues. CDR1 and CDR2 (germline): SNHLY, FYNNEI. After removal of 4 bases from V and 7 bases from J, the junction contained 7 bases not matched to a gene. The CDR3: CASSGPGLAGREQYF. The DNA for the CDR3 is TGTGCCAGCAGTGGGCCGGGACTAGCGGGAAGAGAGCAGTACTTC.

The V and J genes are TRBV28 and TRBJ2-7; 10 nucleotides align to TRBD1. This CDR3 contains 14 residues. With 5 bases clipped from V and 6 bases from J, the junction kept 7 bases outside the gene matches. Germline V gene lookup returns CDR1 MDHEN and CDR2 SYDVKM. The CDR3 sequence: CASSPGTGVSEQYF. The CDR3 DNA reads TGTGCCAGCAGTCCCGGGACAGGGGTAAGCGAGCAGTACTTC.

V gene TRBV7-2 combines with J gene TRBJ2-7; 10 nucleotides line up with TRBD2. Germline V gene sequence: CDR1 SGHTA, CDR2 FQGNSA. This CDR3 is built from 14 residues. V lost 3 bases to trimming and J lost 6 bases; unmatched junction nucleotides: 5. The CDR3 sequence is CASSFGLAATEQYF. DNA for the CDR3: TGTGCCAGCAGCTTCGGACTAGCGGCAACCGAGCAGTACTTC.

V gene TRBV2 combines with J gene TRBJ2-7; TRBD2 agrees at 8 bases. The CDR3 covers 14 residues. Germline values: CDR1 SNHLY, CDR2 FYNNEI. V gave up 6 bases and J gave up 5 bases; unmatched junction bases: 9. The CDR3 DNA reads as TGTGCCAGCAGGCTGACTAGCGCTAGGAACGAGCAGTACTTC. Translated: CASRLTSARNEQYF.

The chain joins TRBV2 to TRBJ1-1, with 8 bases lining up with TRBD1. The CDR3 consists of 14 residues. With 6 bases clipped from V and 4 bases from J, the junction kept 7 bases outside the gene matches. Per germline, CDR1 SNHLY and CDR2 FYNNEI. The CDR3 coding sequence is TGTGCCAGCAGCCAACAGGGGGTAAGCACTGAAGCTTTCTTT. Protein product: CASSQQGVSTEAFF.

The chain uses TRBV11-2 and TRBJ2-1; 10 bases match TRBD2. CDR1 and CDR2 (germline): SGHAT, FQNNGV. The CDR3 runs 16 residues. V lost 2 bases to trimming and J lost 0 bases; unmatched junction nucleotides: 1. CDR3 in DNA: TGTGCCAGCAGCTTACCTAGCGGGAGCTCCTACAATGAGCAGTTCTTC. Its translation: CASSLPSGSSYNEQFF.

The count of this clone is one. The chain combines TRBV10-3 with TRBJ1-5; D is perhaps TRBD1 (6 bases). V was cut by 4 bases and J by 6 bases, with 13 bases left in between. CDR1 ENHRY and CDR2 SYGVKD come from the germline V gene. This CDR3 contains 14 residues. The CDR3 bases are TGTGCCATCAGTGCCCGGGAGGGGGGTCAGCCCCAGCATTTT. The encoded protein is CAISAREGGQPQHF.